This T cell receptor beta chain was recovered during a study of kidney transplant recipient with SARS-CoV-2 infection. In TCRdb, the reads were re-called with MiXCR into one record per CDR3 protein. The sample has fewer than 250,000 distinct CDR3 sequences; about 28% are singletons. The germline V gene has CDR1 SGDLS and CDR2 YYNGEE. The CDR3 contains 16 residues. V was shortened by 7 bases and J by 4 bases, with 23 bases between the two germline ends. The TCR sequence derives from a male patient between 25 and 40 years old who had COVID-19 and was a kidney transplant recipient. The T cells may partly be graft donor cells. The chain carries TRBV9 and TRBJ1-2; D ambiguous. The source material was a blood sample, sampled at baseline and between days 110 and 120 from a kidney transplant recipient. DNA of the CDR3: TGTGCCAGCTCACAAGCGTACTCAAGAAAGACCTATGGCTACACCTTC. It codes for CASSQAYSRKTYGYTF.